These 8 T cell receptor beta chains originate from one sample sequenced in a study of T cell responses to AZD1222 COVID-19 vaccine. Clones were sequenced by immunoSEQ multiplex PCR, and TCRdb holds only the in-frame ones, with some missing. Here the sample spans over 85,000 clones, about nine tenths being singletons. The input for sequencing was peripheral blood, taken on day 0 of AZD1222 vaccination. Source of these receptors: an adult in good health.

The chain's CDR3 is CASSVGSGSSYEQYF. The CDR3, as DNA: TGTGCCAGCAGCGTGGGTTCGGGGAGCTCCTACGAGCAGTACTTC. The chain is built from TRBV5-8 and TRBJ2-7, with D perhaps TRBD2 (5 bases). Deletions cut 4 bases from V and 0 bases from J, with 14 bases between. Germline V CDR1 and CDR2: SGHTS, YDEGEE. The CDR3 is made up of 15 amino acids.

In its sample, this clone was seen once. As DNA, the CDR3 is TGTGCCAGCAGTCGCAGGGGTGGCACTGAAGCTTTCTTT. Residues: CASSRRGGTEAFF. The chain carries TRBV3-1 (or the pseudogene TRBV3-2) and TRBJ1-1, with D tentatively TRBD1 (6 bases). The CDR3 is made up of 13 amino acids. With 6 bases removed from V and 4 bases from J, the gap between germline ends came to 12 bases. CDR1 LGHDT and CDR2 YNNKEL come from the germline V gene (reference sequence).

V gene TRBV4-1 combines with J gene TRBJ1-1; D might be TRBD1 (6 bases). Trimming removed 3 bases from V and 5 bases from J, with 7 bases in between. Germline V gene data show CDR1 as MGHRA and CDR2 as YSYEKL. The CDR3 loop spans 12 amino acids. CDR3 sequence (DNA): TGCGCCAGCAGCCACCAGGGGACTGAAGCTTTCTTT. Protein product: CASSHQGTEAFF.

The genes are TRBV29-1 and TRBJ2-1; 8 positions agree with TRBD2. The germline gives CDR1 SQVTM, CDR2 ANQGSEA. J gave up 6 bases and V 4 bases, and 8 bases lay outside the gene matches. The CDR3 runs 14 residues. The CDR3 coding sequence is TGCAGCGTTGGTGGGACTAGGGGGGGCAATGAGCAGTTCTTC. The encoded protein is CSVGGTRGGNEQFF.

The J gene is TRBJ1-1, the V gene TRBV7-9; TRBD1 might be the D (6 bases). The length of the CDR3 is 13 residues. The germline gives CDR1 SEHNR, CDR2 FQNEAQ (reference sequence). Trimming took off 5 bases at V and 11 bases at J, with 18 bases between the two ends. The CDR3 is CASSPEAQGSAFF. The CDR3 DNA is TGTGCCAGCAGCCCCGAGGCACAGGGTTCGGCTTTCTTT.

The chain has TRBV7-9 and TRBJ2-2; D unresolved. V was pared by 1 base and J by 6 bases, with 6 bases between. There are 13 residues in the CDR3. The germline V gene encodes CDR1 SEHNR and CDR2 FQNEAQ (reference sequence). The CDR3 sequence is CASSLGVPGELFF. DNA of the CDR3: TGTGCCAGCAGCTTAGGGGTCCCCGGGGAGCTGTTTTTT.

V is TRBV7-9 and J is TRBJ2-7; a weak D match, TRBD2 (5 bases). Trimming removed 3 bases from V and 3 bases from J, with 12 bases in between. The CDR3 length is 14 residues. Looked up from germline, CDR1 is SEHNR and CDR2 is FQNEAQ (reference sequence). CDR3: CASSFLSGDYEQYF. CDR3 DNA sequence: TGTGCCAGCAGCTTCCTCTCCGGGGACTACGAGCAGTACTTC.

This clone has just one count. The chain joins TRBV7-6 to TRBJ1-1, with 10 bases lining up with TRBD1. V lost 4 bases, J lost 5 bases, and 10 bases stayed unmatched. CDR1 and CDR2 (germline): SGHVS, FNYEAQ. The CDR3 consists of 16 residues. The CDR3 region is CASSSSLDRGDTEAFF. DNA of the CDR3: TGTGCCAGCAGCTCAAGCCTGGACAGGGGGGATACTGAAGCTTTCTTT.